The clone carrying this T cell receptor beta chain was seen at least ten times. Its matching antigen is unknown. V lost 11 bases and J 6 bases, leaving 13 bases between the germline ends. Looked up from germline, CDR1 is MDHEN and CDR2 is SYDVKM. This CDR3 comprises 12 residues. These data come from a study of breast tumors, draining lymph nodes, adjacent tissues. Study-wide results and caveats: The lymph node origin of tumor T cells was framed as consistent with a hypothesis, not demonstrated. Luminal-like breast cancer showed significantly higher tumor–nontumor repertoire similarity than basal-like.

TCRdb reanalysed the multiplex PCR reads using MiXCR and keeps one entry per CDR3 protein. Seen here are about 6,600 distinct CDR3 sequences, around two fifths observed once, and the top ten hold about 42%. This clonotype originated in a female donor with breast cancer. Some clones in this sample may be carry-over from other donors' samples. The V gene is TRBV28, the J gene TRBJ2-2, with a possible D match to TRBD2 (5 bases). Sample: tumor-adjacent breast tissue. CDR3 sequence: CACKDGAGELFF. In DNA form, the CDR3 reads TGTGCCTGCAAAGACGGGGCCGGGGAGCTGTTTTTT. Drawing the rest from reference TRBV28 and TRBJ2-2, the complete variable domain is DVKVTQSSRYLVKRTGEKVFLECVQDMDHENMFWYRQDPGLGLRLIYFSYDVKMKEKGDIPEGYSVSREKKERFSLILESASTNQTSMYLCACKDGAGELFFGEGSRLTVL.